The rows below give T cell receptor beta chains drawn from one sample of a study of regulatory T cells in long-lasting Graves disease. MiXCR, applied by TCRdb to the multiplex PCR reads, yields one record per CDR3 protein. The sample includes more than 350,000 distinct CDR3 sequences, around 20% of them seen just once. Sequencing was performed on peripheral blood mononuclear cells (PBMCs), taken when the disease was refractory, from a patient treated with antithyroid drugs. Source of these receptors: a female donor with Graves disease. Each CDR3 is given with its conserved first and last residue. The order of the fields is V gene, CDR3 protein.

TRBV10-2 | CASSVQATTEAFF
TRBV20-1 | CSARVAGHYEQYF
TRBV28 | CASSRDDLHGELFF
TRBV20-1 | CSAGGASYGYTF
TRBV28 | CASNPSGGILYEQYF
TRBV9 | CASSVEVNGYEQYF
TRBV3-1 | CASSQDSGSYEQFF
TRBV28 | CASSSFETQYF
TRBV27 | CASSPAGAVVQYEQYF
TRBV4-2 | CASSQVVGGRAKNIQYF
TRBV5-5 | CASSLVAGGLVEQFF
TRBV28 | CASRGYAPNTEAFF
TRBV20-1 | CSAKGTLPSQPQHF
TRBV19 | CASSPGPQGLNTEVFF
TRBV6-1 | CASTPSPGGDNSGELFF
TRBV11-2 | CASSLTQLGSETQYF
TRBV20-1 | CSAEGLAGEDEQYF
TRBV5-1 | CASSLGRSGANVLTF
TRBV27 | CASRPETGGESGANVLTF
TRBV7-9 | CASSLVGRRATNEKLFF
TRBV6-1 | CASTTSGGTNTIYF
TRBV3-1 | CASSSQTYGGYYNEQFF
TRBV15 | CATSGRDSPYEQYF
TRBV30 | CAWSVSRTIGRATEAFF
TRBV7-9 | CASTPIGAGNTEAFF
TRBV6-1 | CASRLGLSGGYTF
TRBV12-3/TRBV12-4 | CASRSGHAYEQYF
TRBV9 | CASSIGQGSGELFF
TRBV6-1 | CASSPDSSYNSPLHF
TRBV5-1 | CASSPGQIGTEAFF
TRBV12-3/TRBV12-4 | CASSHGRRNSGANVLTF
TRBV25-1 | CASSGLWVGAGTEAFF
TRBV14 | CASSRWDRGNNEQFF
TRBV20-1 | CSTKNQGASYNSPLHF
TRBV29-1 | CSVAPLRSQETQYF
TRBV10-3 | CAISTGTGDYGYTF
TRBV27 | CASSLRWGGDNQPQHF
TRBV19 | CASTVLNSNQPQHF
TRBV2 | CASPGLAVRGDTQYF
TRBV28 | CASSLAGQGETQYF
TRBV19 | CASSIEGKETQYF
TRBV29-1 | CSVETRESYEQYF
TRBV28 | CASRHRGTTTDTQYF
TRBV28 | CASSSPQEGRDSIQYF
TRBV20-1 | CSAREDSSLAKLFF
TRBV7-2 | CASSDPLGARVEQYF
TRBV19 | CASSPPDTYNYGYTF
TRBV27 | CASSLGTWQPQHF
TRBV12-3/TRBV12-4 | CASSLLAGETDTQYF
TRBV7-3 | CASSFAGAGNEQFF
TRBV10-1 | CASSESLGVEQYF
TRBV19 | CASYRAYGYTF
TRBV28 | CASSLARRTMIYGYTF
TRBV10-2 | CASSENRLYGYTF
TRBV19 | CASSPDSLSGEQYF
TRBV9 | CASSARDRGDHGYTF
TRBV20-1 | CSAPSTSGRVTGELFF
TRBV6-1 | CASSEDRTGANVLTF
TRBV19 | CASSTEVMNTEAFF